This passage covers 22 T cell receptor beta chains from one sample sequenced in a study of breast tumors, draining lymph nodes, adjacent tissues. Axillary draining lymph nodes of breast cancer patients supplied the node samples. TCRdb itself ran the multiplex PCR reads through MiXCR, one entry per CDR3 protein. The sample shows roughly 86,000 distinct CDR3 sequences, about 21% of them seen only once. Sequenced: axillary lymph node tissue. The receptors stem from a female donor with breast cancer. Some clones in this sample may be carry-over from other donors' samples.

On this clonotype itself: A much larger clonotype is one base distant, so this may be a read error. This chain uses TRBV11-2 with TRBJ2-7; 7 nucleotides align to TRBD1. Germline V gene lookup returns CDR1 SGHAT and CDR2 FQNNGV. The V gene end was trimmed by 5 bases and the J gene end by 9 bases; junction bases not matched to a gene: 10. The CDR3 length is 13 residues. The CDR3 DNA sequence: TGTGCCAGCAGCCAGGACAGGCTTGGGGGGCAGTACTTC. Protein: CASSQDRLGGQYF.

This clonotype appeared many times. The V gene is TRBV6-2 or TRBV6-3, the J gene TRBJ1-5; TRBD1 is a possible D gene (5 bases). The CDR3 is 15 residues long. The germline CDR1 and CDR2 sequences are MNHEY and SVGEGT. V lost 6 bases, J lost 2 bases, and 14 bases lay in between. CDR3 DNA: TGTGCCAGCAGGGGCGGGGGGATTGGCAATCAGCCCCAGCATTTT. This translates into CASRGGGIGNQPQHF.

This clonotype was seen repeatedly, ten times or more. The chain links TRBV9 to TRBJ2-7; D may match TRBD1 or TRBD2 (6 bases each). There are 14 residues in the CDR3. Trimming pared 4 bases from V and 3 bases from J, leaving 14 bases between. CDR1 and CDR2 (germline): SGDLS, YYNGEE. The CDR3 sequence: CASSFQGGNYEQYF. The CDR3 DNA reads TGTGCCAGCAGCTTTCAAGGGGGGAACTACGAGCAGTACTTC.

This clonotype has a count of ten or more. The genes are TRBV11-1 and TRBJ2-3; the D gene is possibly TRBD2 (5 bases). The V and J ends lost 1 base and 0 bases respectively, with 11 bases between them. In germline, CDR1 is SGHAT, CDR2 FQDESV (reference sequence). The CDR3 runs to 16 residues. For the CDR3, the DNA is TGTGCCAGCAGCTTAGTCCAGCGGACTAGCACAGATACGCAGTATTTT. Its translation is CASSLVQRTSTDTQYF.

This clonotype has ten or more counts. The gene calls are TRBV4-1 and TRBJ2-5, with D possibly called TRBD1 or TRBD2 (5 bases each). CDR3 length equals 15 residues. Trimming left V 0 bases short and J 2 bases short, with 10 bases between. The germline V gene encodes CDR1 MGHRA and CDR2 YSYEKL. This chain's CDR3 is CASSQEGTLQETQYF. CDR3 nucleotides: TGCGCCAGCAGCCAAGAAGGGACGCTTCAAGAGACCCAGTACTTC.

This clonotype occurred many times. V gene TRBV7-2 combines with J gene TRBJ2-7, with 7 nucleotides matching TRBD1. Losses at the gene ends were 5 bases for V and 0 bases for J; bases not matched to a gene: 7. The CDR3 sequence is 15 residues long. Germline CDR1 and CDR2: SGHTA and FQGNSA. The CDR3 coding sequence is TGTGCCAGCAGCACGGGACAGCAATACTCCTACGAGCAGTACTTC. Protein product: CASSTGQQYSYEQYF.

Concerning this clonotype itself: Since a much larger clone is just one base distant, this may be a read error. The V call is TRBV5-4, the J call TRBJ1-2; 11 bases are shared with TRBD1. Per the germline V gene, CDR1 is SGHNT and CDR2 is YYREEE (reference sequence). The CDR3 has 16 amino acids. The CDR3 DNA reads as TGTGCCAGCAGCTTGCCCCCGGGACAGGGGGTTAATGGCTACGCCTTC. It is translated as CASSLPPGQGVNGYAF.

In this sample, this clonotype turned up many times. This chain links TRBV7-2 with TRBJ1-2, with a tentative D call TRBD1 (6 bases). The CDR3 extends over 14 amino acids. Germline loops: CDR1 SGHTA, CDR2 FQGNSA. Deletions cut 5 bases from V and 0 bases from J, with 10 bases between. CDR3 sequence reads: CASSLQGPNYGYTF. DNA for the CDR3: TGTGCCAGCAGCCTTCAGGGGCCTAACTATGGCTACACCTTC. The variable domain in full, completed from reference TRBV7-2 and TRBJ1-2, reads GAGVSQSPSNKVTEKGKDVELRCDPISGHTALYWYRQSLGQGLEFLIYFQGNSAPDKSGLPSDRFSAERTGGSVSTLTIQRTQQEDSAVYLCASSLQGPNYGYTFGSGTRLTVV.

This clonotype appeared a few times. The rearrangement joins TRBV3-1 to TRBJ2-2; 11 positions agree with TRBD2. V lost 5 bases and J lost 8; bases outside the gene matches: 16. CDR3 size: 18 residues. From germline, CDR1 is LGHDT and CDR2 YNNKEL (reference sequence). The CDR3 coding sequence is TGTGCCAGCAGCTACGTGAGGGGACTAGCGGCTACCTTGGGGGAGCTGTTTTTT. Translated: CASSYVRGLAATLGELFF.

This clonotype was recorded a few times. The V call is TRBV3-1, the J call TRBJ2-1, with TRBD2 matching over 8 bases. The trim removed 3 bases at V and 6 bases at J, leaving 4 bases unmatched. The V gene's germline CDR1 is LGHDT and CDR2 YNNKEL (reference sequence). This CDR3 has 14 amino acids. CDR3 coding DNA: TGTGCCAGCAGCCAGGGGACTAGTACCAATGAGCAGTTCTTC. It translates to CASSQGTSTNEQFF.

This clonotype has a count of ten or more. The rearrangement links TRBV6-6 to TRBJ1-4; no firm D call. V was clipped by 1 base and J by 10 bases, with 22 bases between them. Germline-derived CDR1 and CDR2 are MNHNY and SVGAGI (reference sequence). This CDR3 region has 17 residues. The CDR3 is CASSYWSGPDGKGKLFF. CDR3 DNA: TGTGCCAGCAGTTACTGGTCAGGACCCGACGGCAAGGGAAAACTGTTTTTT.

About this clonotype: Given a much more abundant clone one base away, this may be a read error. V and J are TRBV19 and TRBJ1-6; TRBD1 agrees at 9 bases. V was clipped by 3 bases and J by 11 bases; unmatched bases: 11. Germline V gene data show CDR1 as LNHDA and CDR2 as SQIVND (reference sequence). The CDR3 totals 16 residues. The CDR3 DNA reads TGTGCCAGTAGTATCCGGACAGGGGAGAGGAATCCACCCCTCCACTTT. Translating gives CASSIRTGERNPPLHF.

This clonotype has ten or more counts. The chain carries TRBV6-6 and TRBJ2-7; TRBD2 agrees at 14 bases. V trimming: 4 bases; J trimming: 3 bases; junction bases outside the gene matches: 2. Germline CDR1 reads MNHNY; CDR2 reads SVGAGI (reference sequence). The CDR3 is made up of 15 amino acids. CDR3 loop: CASSSGTSGSYEQYF. The CDR3 nucleotides read TGTGCCAGCAGTTCCGGGACTAGCGGGAGCTACGAGCAGTACTTC.

This clonotype was seen many times. V gene TRBV12-3 or TRBV12-4 combines with J gene TRBJ2-5; 8 nucleotides match TRBD2. Losses at the gene ends were 6 bases for V and 7 bases for J; bases not matched to a gene: 10. The CDR3 contains 14 residues. The DNA for the CDR3 is TGTGCCAGCAGCCCACTAGCGGAGGGATTGACCCAGTACTTC. It specifies CASSPLAEGLTQYF.

This clonotype occurred many times. The gene calls are TRBV15 and TRBJ2-1, with 10 bases matching TRBD2. Germline V gene lookup returns CDR1 LNHNV and CDR2 YYDKDF (reference sequence). This CDR3 is 15 amino acids long. V gave up 8 bases and J gave up 1 base; unmatched junction bases: 5. CDR3 bases: TGTGCCACCGCTAGCGGGAGAGGGTCCTACAATGAGCAGTTCTTC. The encoded protein is CATASGRGSYNEQFF.

This clonotype was picked up many times. This rearrangement joins TRBV20-1 to TRBJ2-5; the match to TRBD1 covers 8 bases. Germline V CDR1 and CDR2: DFQATT, SNEGSKA (reference sequence). The CDR3 runs 15 residues. The J segment lost 3 bases and the V segment lost 0 bases, leaving 6 bases of the junction unmatched. CDR3 DNA: TGCAGTGCTAGAGATGGGGAGACAGGGGAAGAGACCCAGTACTTC. Protein: CSARDGETGEETQYF.

This clonotype came up many times. V is TRBV27 and J is TRBJ2-7; maybe TRBD1 (6 bases). This CDR3 has 14 amino acids. Deletions cut 3 bases from V and 2 bases from J, with 11 bases between. Germline V CDR1 and CDR2: MNHEY, SMNVEV (reference sequence). Here the CDR3 reads CASSLQGTPYEQYF. The CDR3 DNA reads as TGTGCCAGCAGTTTGCAGGGGACACCCTACGAGCAGTACTTC.

This clonotype was detected a few times. V usage is TRBV27 and J usage is TRBJ1-6; maybe TRBD1 (6 bases). The germline V and J ends were trimmed by 0 bases and 4 bases, with 16 bases remaining between them. Germline values: CDR1 MNHEY, CDR2 SMNVEV (reference sequence). The CDR3 covers 18 residues. CDR3 sequence (DNA): TGTGCCAGCAGTTTATCGGGACCCTCGAGGGGGTATAATTCACCCCTCCACTTT. This sequence encodes CASSLSGPSRGYNSPLHF.

This clonotype was observed at least ten times. This rearrangement joins TRBV7-8 to TRBJ1-5; tentative D call: TRBD1 (6 bases). The germline V gene has CDR1 SGHVS and CDR2 FQNEAQ. The CDR3 length is 16 residues. V gave up 2 bases and J gave up 3 bases, with 14 bases separating them. The CDR3 DNA reads as TGTGCCAGCAGCTTACTCCTGGGGGGGCACAATCAGCCCCAGCATTTT. This gives the protein CASSLLLGGHNQPQHF.

At least ten counts were recorded for this clonotype. The chain links TRBV6-2 or TRBV6-3 to TRBJ2-7; 9 bases match TRBD1. The J segment lost 4 bases and the V segment lost 6 bases, leaving 10 bases of the junction unmatched. The CDR3 totals 15 residues. CDR1 and CDR2 (germline): MNHEY, SVGEGT. Written as DNA, the CDR3 is TGTGCCAGCAGCCCCCCCCACAGGGGGCGTTACGAGCAGTACTTC. Amino acid sequence: CASSPPHRGRYEQYF.

This clonotype was seen many times. The V gene is TRBV6-1, the J gene TRBJ2-1; D remains ambiguous. V was trimmed by 6 bases and J by 8 bases, leaving 23 bases between them. This CDR3 region has 16 residues. CDR1 is MNHNS, CDR2 SASEGT, per germline. The chain's CDR3 is CASRERRLLRRDEQFF. The CDR3 DNA reads TGTGCCAGCAGGGAAAGAAGGCTTTTGCGACGAGATGAGCAGTTCTTC.

This clonotype was detected only a few times. The chain recombines TRBV28 with TRBJ2-3; the match to TRBD1 covers 7 bases. Looked up from germline, CDR1 is MDHEN and CDR2 is SYDVKM. The V segment lost 6 bases and the J segment 7 bases; nucleotides outside the gene matches: 13. This CDR3 region has 15 residues. In DNA form, the CDR3 reads TGTGCCAGCAGGGCCGGGACAGACATGGTCTATACGCAGTATTTT. Protein: CASRAGTDMVYTQYF.